This record concerns one T cell receptor beta chain sequence. These data belong to a study of cytomegalovirus exposure and HLA in healthy donors. V lost 3 bases to trimming and J lost 2 bases, with 10 bases between them. CDR3 length: 14 amino acids. From germline, CDR1 is LGHNA and CDR2 YNFKEQ. It was with 60 Vbeta and 13 Jbeta primers that the PCR ran. Assay used: immunoSEQ multiplex PCR; TCRdb lists only in-frame clones, some missing. The table records about 150,000 clones, around 72% of them present only once. This sequence joins TRBV4-2 and TRBJ2-5; D uncertain. The source of this sequence is a man aged 18-30 years in good health and CMV-seropositive. Input material: PBMCs. For the CDR3, the DNA is TGTGCCAGCAGCCACCTACCGCGTCAAGAGACCCAGTACTTC. As protein: CASSHLPRQETQYF.